Only a few counts were recorded for the clone carrying this TCR beta chain. Its antigen is as yet unknown. This entry comes from a study of regulatory T cells in long-lasting Graves disease. Described time point: newly diagnosed GD, antithyroid drugs for less than 3 months. Making the TCR library involved RNA that had been extracted from PBMCs. Criteria from the American Thyroid Association guidelines were applied to diagnose Graves' disease. To make TCR beta libraries, researchers used iRepertoire HTBI primers and Arm-PCR of CDR3 regions. TCRdb re-called the multiplex PCR reads through MiXCR, storing one row per CDR3 protein. The repertoire holds hundreds of thousands of distinct CDR3 sequences, with roughly a sixth as singletons. Study outcomes and limitations: With persistent disease, TRBV28, TRBJ1-2 and TRBJ2-5 were the favored segments.

The CDR3 covers 14 residues. The V end lost 4 bases, the J end lost 6 bases, and 16 bases lay between the germline ends. The source material was peripheral blood mononuclear cells (PBMCs), sampled at new diagnosis, from a patient treated with antithyroid drugs. The chain carries TRBV12-3 or TRBV12-4 and TRBJ2-7; the D gene is possibly TRBD1 (7 bases). This TCR was sampled from a female donor with Graves disease. For the CDR3, the DNA is TGTGCCAGCAGTTGGACAGGAGGGGGCGCCGAGCAGTACTTC. Residues: CASSWTGGGAEQYF.